This section outlines one T cell receptor beta chain sequence together with its context. Its antigen remains unknown. The sample comes from a study of cytomegalovirus exposure and HLA in healthy donors. Study-level findings and limits: A cluster of highly shared sequence variants was likely a sequencing artifact. A later analysis found that most CMV-associated TCR beta chains appeared HLA-restricted.

The study ran its PCR with 60 Vbeta and 13 Jbeta primers. Profiled with immunoSEQ multiplex PCR; TCRdb holds only in-frame clones, not every one. The sample lists around 130,000 clones; about 80% were seen once. V was pared by 6 bases and J by 4 bases, with 8 bases of the junction left unmatched. Per germline, CDR1 MNHEY and CDR2 SMNVEV (reference sequence). This CDR3 is 15 amino acids long. The origin of this receptor is a woman between 40 and 50 years old in good health and CMV-seronegative. This chain links TRBV27 with TRBJ2-7, with TRBD2 matching over 11 bases. Input material: PBMCs. The CDR3 is CASRPNSGRGYEQYF. The CDR3 coding sequence is TGTGCCAGCAGGCCCAATAGCGGGAGGGGATACGAGCAGTACTTC.